A single TCR beta chain is shown here with its context. The PCR contained 60 Vbeta and 13 Jbeta primers. Sequencing was performed with immunoSEQ multiplex PCR; in TCRdb, only in-frame clones are kept and a portion is missing. Of 100,000 or so clones in the sample, around 70% were seen once. Trimming shortened V by 0 bases and J by 0 bases, and 9 bases separated the two germline ends. The CDR3 length is 16 residues. Germline assignment: CDR1 MNHEY and CDR2 SVGAGI. This sample is drawn from a study of cytomegalovirus exposure and HLA in healthy donors. The V and J genes are TRBV6-5 and TRBJ1-3; D gene uncertain. The TCR was taken from a man aged 40-49 years in good health and CMV-seropositive. Specimen: PBMCs. The CDR3 here is CASSYSEQTSGNTIYF. Here the CDR3 DNA reads TGTGCCAGCAGTTACTCAGAACAGACCTCTGGAAACACCATATATTTT.